A single sample is the source of the 16 T cell receptor beta chains below, sequenced in a study of human T cells and chemical hapten exposure. Time point: patch test 1, 2 weeks after DPC sensitization. Specified treatment: therapeutic diphenylcyclopropenone sensitization with weekly scalp DPC. MiXCR was run by TCRdb on the RACE reads, yielding one entry per CDR3 protein. The repertoire includes approximately 57,000 distinct CDR3 sequences, 9.3% of them detected once, and roughly 13% sits in the top ten. The source was whole blood, collected in connection with sensitization to the hapten diphenylcyclopropenone (DPC). Every receptor here comes from a woman aged 40 to 50 with alopecia areata. Some clones in this sample may be carry-over from other donors' samples.

J is TRBJ1-1 and V is TRBV6-2 or TRBV6-3, with D tentatively TRBD1 (5 bases). Trimming removed 8 bases from V and 4 bases from J, with 23 bases in between. CDR1 and CDR2 from the germline V gene are MNHEY and SVGEGT. This CDR3 has 16 residues. CDR3 sequence reads: CASVTPFGGIITEAFF. CDR3 sequence (DNA): TGTGCCAGCGTCACACCGTTCGGGGGTATAATCACTGAAGCTTTCTTT.

This clonotype has ten or more counts. The chain carries TRBV6-5 and TRBJ2-3; no clear D. The CDR3 contains 14 residues. CDR1 MNHEY and CDR2 SVGAGI come from the germline V gene. The ends were cut back, 0 bases at V and 4 bases at J, with 8 bases in the middle. The CDR3 region has the DNA TGTGCCAGCAGTTACTCGCGGTTTTCAGATACGCAGTATTTT. Translated, it gives CASSYSRFSDTQYF.

The table lists this clonotype with a few counts. This rearrangement joins TRBV7-8 to TRBJ2-7, with D perhaps TRBD1 (7 bases). Per the germline V gene, CDR1 is SGHVS and CDR2 is FQNEAQ. Trimming cost V 5 bases and J 2 bases, with 16 bases left between them. The CDR3 consists of 15 residues. CDR3 residues: CASSHGGGPTYEQYF. In DNA, the CDR3 is TGTGCCAGCAGCCACGGAGGGGGCCCAACCTACGAGCAGTACTTC.

In its sample, this clonotype was seen many times. Here the CDR3 reads CASSLLRADEAFF. CDR3 in DNA: TGTGCCAGCAGCCTTTTAAGGGCAGATGAAGCTTTCTTT. The V call is TRBV4-2, the J call TRBJ1-1; no firm D call. Germline loops: CDR1 LGHNA, CDR2 YNFKEQ. The CDR3 runs 13 residues. The V end was cut by 4 bases, the J end by 7 bases, with 13 bases between.

V is TRBV12-2 and J is TRBJ1-1. TRBV12-2 is designated a pseudogene. The CDR3 runs 13 residues. CDR3 sequence: CASRSGLNTEAFF. In DNA, the CDR3 is TGTGCAAGTCGCTCCGGATTGAACACTGAAGCTTTCTTT.

This clonotype was seen only a few times. This chain links TRBV29-1 with TRBJ2-7, with a possible D match to TRBD1 (5 bases). Trimming removed 4 bases from V and 7 bases from J, with 11 bases in between. The CDR3 runs 11 residues. Germline assignment: CDR1 SQVTM and CDR2 ANQGSEA. The CDR3 sequence: CSVVQQAEQYF. In DNA form, the CDR3 reads TGCAGCGTTGTCCAACAGGCAGAGCAGTACTTC.

This clonotype was counted between two and nine times. The CDR3 spells CASSSRQVSGELFF. CDR3 nucleotide sequence: TGTGCCAGCAGCTCCAGACAGGTCTCCGGGGAGCTGTTTTTT. The chain couples TRBV7-2 to TRBJ2-2; a weak D match, TRBD1 (6 bases). Trimming left V 4 bases short and J 6 bases short, with 12 bases between. Germline loops: CDR1 SGHTA, CDR2 FQGNSA. This CDR3 has 14 residues.

The chain couples TRBV20-1 to TRBJ1-1; the D gene is possibly TRBD1 (6 bases). Trimming left V 5 bases short and J 0 bases short, with 10 bases between. Germline CDR1 is DFQATT and CDR2 is SNEGSKA (reference sequence). This CDR3 has 13 amino acids. The DNA of the CDR3 is TGCAGTGCTGGACCAGGGGTGAACACTGAAGCTTTCTTT. Translation: CSAGPGVNTEAFF.

This clonotype was observed a few times. CDR3 loop: CSALVGAREEQYF. CDR3 coding DNA: TGCAGTGCGTTGGTGGGGGCGCGGGAGGAGCAGTACTTC. This rearrangement joins TRBV20-1 to TRBJ2-7; tentatively, D is TRBD2 (7 bases). CDR3 length: 13 residues. V gave up 6 bases and J gave up 7 bases, with 19 bases separating them. The germline gives CDR1 DFQATT, CDR2 SNEGSKA (reference sequence).

In its sample, this clonotype was seen a few times. The chain combines TRBV5-1 with TRBJ2-7; 8 bases are a match to TRBD1. V shed 0 bases and J 6 bases; nucleotides not matched to a gene: 8. CDR1 SGHRS and CDR2 YFSETQ come from the germline V gene. The CDR3 totals 15 residues. The CDR3 loop reads CASSLAFGQGGEQYF. In DNA, the CDR3 is TGCGCCAGCAGCTTGGCCTTTGGACAGGGCGGCGAGCAGTACTTC.

This clonotype appeared many times. The J gene is TRBJ1-1, the V gene TRBV7-6; no reliable D call. There are 13 residues in the CDR3. Per the germline V gene, CDR1 is SGHVS and CDR2 is FNYEAQ. V gave up 2 bases and J gave up 6 bases, with 10 bases separating them. The DNA of the CDR3 is TGTGCCAGCAGCTTATCACGGGTCGCTGAAGCTTTCTTT. This sequence encodes CASSLSRVAEAFF.

This clonotype was counted only a few times. The genes are TRBV12-3 or TRBV12-4 and TRBJ2-1, with D possibly being TRBD2 (5 bases). The CDR3 is 14 residues long. Trimming took off 6 bases at V and 8 bases at J, with 17 bases between the two ends. The CDR3 is CASSPPSSWYEQFF. The CDR3 DNA is TGTGCCAGCAGCCCTCCGTCTAGCTGGTATGAGCAGTTCTTC.

Many counts were recorded for this clonotype. The genes are TRBV4-2 and TRBJ1-6, with a tentative D call TRBD1 (5 bases). The CDR3 contains 15 residues. Trimming shortened V by 1 base and J by 15 bases, and 19 bases separated the two germline ends. Germline loops: CDR1 LGHNA, CDR2 YNFKEQ. CDR3 coding DNA: TGTGCCAGCAGCCAAGGGTCGGGGGATCCCCATGACCTCCACTTT. This codes for CASSQGSGDPHDLHF.

This rearrangement joins TRBV18 to TRBJ1-1; D not certain. From germline, CDR1 is KGHSH and CDR2 LQKENI. The CDR3 has 14 amino acids. Trimming took off 4 bases at V and 1 base at J, with 10 bases between the two ends. The CDR3 nucleotides are TGTGCCAGCTCACTGGACCAGGAGAACACTGAAGCTTTCTTT. It yields the protein CASSLDQENTEAFF.

The chain combines TRBV21-1 with TRBJ2-3; the table's D call TRBD2 went unverified against the DNA. TRBV21-1 is a pseudogene locus. The CDR3 covers 17 residues. CDR3 amino acids: CASSKARRIRSTDTQYF. The CDR3 nucleotides read TGTGCCAGCAGCAAAGCCAGGAGGATAAGAAGCACAGATACGCAGTATTTT.

This clonotype was seen at least ten times. V gene TRBV4-2 combines with J gene TRBJ1-5; D is unclear. This CDR3 comprises 14 residues. V was shortened by 0 bases and J by 7 bases, with 10 bases between the two germline ends. Per germline, CDR1 LGHNA and CDR2 YNFKEQ. DNA for the CDR3: TGTGCCAGCAGCCAAGATGGGGAGGTACAGCCCCAGCATTTT. Protein: CASSQDGEVQPQHF.